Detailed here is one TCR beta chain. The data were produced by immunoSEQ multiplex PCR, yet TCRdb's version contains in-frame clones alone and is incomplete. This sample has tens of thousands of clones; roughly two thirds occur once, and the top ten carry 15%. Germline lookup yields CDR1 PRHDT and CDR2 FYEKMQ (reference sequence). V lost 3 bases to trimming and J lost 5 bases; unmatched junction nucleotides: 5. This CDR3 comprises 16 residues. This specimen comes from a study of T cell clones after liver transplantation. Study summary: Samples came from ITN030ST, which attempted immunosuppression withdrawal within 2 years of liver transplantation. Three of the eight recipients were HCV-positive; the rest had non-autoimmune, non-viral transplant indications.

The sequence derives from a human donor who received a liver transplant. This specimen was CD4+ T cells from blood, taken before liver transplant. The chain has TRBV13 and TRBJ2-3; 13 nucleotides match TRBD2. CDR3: CASSFSRLAGGDTQYF. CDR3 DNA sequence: TGTGCCAGCAGCTTCTCCCGACTAGCGGGGGGAGATACGCAGTATTTT.